This TCR beta chain came from a study of post-analysis software for immune sequencing data. In the study overall: Relapsing-remitting, secondary progressive and progressive-relapsing forms of multiple sclerosis all featured among disease courses. Findings of the study overall: Roughly 5 TRBV segments occurring more often in patients than controls included TRBV5-6, TRBV5-1 and TRBV20-1. Among multiple sclerosis patients, normalized Chao1 diversity was significantly below that of controls.

The library was made from cDNA and included unique molecular identifiers. TCRdb processed the PCR reads anew with MiXCR; each CDR3 protein has one entry. Altogether roughly 800,000 distinct CDR3 sequences are present, about 45% being singletons, with the ten largest covering 4.9%. The length of the CDR3 is 17 residues. V lost 0 bases and J lost 2; bases outside the gene matches: 8. CDR1 and CDR2 (germline): DFQATT, SNEGSKA (reference sequence). Of note for this clonotype: Antigen unknown.

This receptor was obtained from a girl between 10 and 17 years old with multiple sclerosis. The chain carries TRBV20-1 and TRBJ2-3; TRBD2 matches at 10 bases. The sample taken for sequencing was blood. The CDR3, as DNA: TGCAGTGCTAGAGAGGCTAGCGGGAGAGGATACACAGATACGCAGTATTTT. Protein: CSAREASGRGYTDTQYF.